This T cell receptor beta chain was sequenced in a study of CD8+ T cells in alopecia areata. Study details: Treated patients swallowed 5 to 10 mg of oral tofacitinib twice daily. Patients took tofacitinib for 6 to 18 months, followed by 6 drug-free months.

Extraction of RNA preceded its reverse transcription into cDNA, which served as the sequencing template. Clones were sequenced by immunoSEQ multiplex PCR, and TCRdb holds only the in-frame ones, with some missing. Altogether 250,000 to 350,000 clones are present, 50% to 75% being singletons, with the ten largest covering about 0.88%. Treatment noted: oral pan-JAK inhibitor, 5-10 mg twice daily. From germline, CDR1 is SGHDT and CDR2 YYEEEE. V was trimmed by 3 bases and J by 3 bases, leaving 16 bases between them. The CDR3 is 15 amino acids. The sequence was collected from a human donor with alopecia areata. The sample here was CD4+ T cells sorted from blood, taken at approximately week 52, from a patient treated with tofacitinib. The chain has TRBV5-6 and TRBJ2-7; possible D gene TRBD1, 5 bases. The CDR3 DNA reads TGTGCCAGCAGCTGGCAGGGTCAGTCCCTCTACGAGCAGTACTTC. It encodes CASSWQGQSLYEQYF.